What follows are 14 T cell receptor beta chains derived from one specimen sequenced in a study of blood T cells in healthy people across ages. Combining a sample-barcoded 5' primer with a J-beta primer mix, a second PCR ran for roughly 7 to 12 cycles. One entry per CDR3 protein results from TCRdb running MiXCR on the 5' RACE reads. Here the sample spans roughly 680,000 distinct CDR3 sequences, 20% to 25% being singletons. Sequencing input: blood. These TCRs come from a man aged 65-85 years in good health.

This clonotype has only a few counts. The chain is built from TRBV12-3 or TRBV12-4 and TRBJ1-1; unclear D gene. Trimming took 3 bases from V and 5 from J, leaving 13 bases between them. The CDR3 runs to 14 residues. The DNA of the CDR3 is TGTGCCAGCAGTTTGGACCCTACCGGGACTGAAGCTTTCTTT. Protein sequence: CASSLDPTGTEAFF.

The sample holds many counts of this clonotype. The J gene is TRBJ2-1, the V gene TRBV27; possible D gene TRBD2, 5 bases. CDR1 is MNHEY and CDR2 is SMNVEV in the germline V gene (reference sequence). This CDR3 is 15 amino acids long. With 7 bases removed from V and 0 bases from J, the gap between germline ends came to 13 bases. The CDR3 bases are TGTGCCAGCACCATAGCGCAAAGCTCCTACAATGAGCAGTTCTTC. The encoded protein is CASTIAQSSYNEQFF.

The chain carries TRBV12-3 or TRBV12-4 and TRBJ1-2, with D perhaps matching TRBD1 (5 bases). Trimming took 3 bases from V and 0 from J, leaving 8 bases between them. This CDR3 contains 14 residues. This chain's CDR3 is CASSLTATNYGYTF. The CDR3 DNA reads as TGTGCCAGCAGTTTGACAGCAACTAACTATGGCTACACCTTC.

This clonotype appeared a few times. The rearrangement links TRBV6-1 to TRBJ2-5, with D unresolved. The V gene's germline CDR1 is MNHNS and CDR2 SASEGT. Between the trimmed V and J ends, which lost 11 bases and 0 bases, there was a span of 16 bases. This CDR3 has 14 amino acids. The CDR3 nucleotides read TGTGCCTCCAGTCCTCAGTGGCACCAAGAGACCCAGTACTTC. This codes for CASSPQWHQETQYF.

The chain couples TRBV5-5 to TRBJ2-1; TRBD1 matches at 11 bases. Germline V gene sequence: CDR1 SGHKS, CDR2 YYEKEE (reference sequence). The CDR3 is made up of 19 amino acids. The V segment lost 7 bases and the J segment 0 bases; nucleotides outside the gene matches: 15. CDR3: CASGIGTGGGRSSYNEQFF. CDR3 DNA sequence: TGTGCCAGCGGCATCGGGACAGGGGGTGGGAGGAGCTCCTACAATGAGCAGTTCTTC.

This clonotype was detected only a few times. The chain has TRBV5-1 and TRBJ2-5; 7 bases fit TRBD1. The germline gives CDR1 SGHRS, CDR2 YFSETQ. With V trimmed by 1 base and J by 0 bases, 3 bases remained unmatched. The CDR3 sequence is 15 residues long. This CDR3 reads CASSLMTGNQETQYF. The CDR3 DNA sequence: TGCGCCAGCAGCTTGATGACAGGGAACCAAGAGACCCAGTACTTC.

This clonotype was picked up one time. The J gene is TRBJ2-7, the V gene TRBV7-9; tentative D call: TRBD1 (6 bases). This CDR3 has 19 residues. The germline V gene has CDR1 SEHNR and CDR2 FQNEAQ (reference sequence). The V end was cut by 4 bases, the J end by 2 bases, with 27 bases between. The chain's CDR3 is CASSSKVGWAGVNTYEQYF. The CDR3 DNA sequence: TGTGCCAGCAGCTCCAAAGTGGGGTGGGCAGGGGTGAACACCTACGAGCAGTACTTC.

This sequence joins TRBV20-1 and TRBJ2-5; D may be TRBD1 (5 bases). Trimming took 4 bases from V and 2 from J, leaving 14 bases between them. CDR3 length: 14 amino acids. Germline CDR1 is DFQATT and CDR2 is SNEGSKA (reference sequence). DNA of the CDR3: TGCAGTGCTATGCAGGGTACCTATCAAGAGACCCAGTACTTC. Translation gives CSAMQGTYQETQYF.

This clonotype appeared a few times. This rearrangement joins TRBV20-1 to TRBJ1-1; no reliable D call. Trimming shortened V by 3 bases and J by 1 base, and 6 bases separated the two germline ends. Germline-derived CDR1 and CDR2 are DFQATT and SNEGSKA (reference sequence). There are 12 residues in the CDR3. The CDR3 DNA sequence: TGCAGTGCTAGTTGGGGGAACACTGAAGCTTTCTTT. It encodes CSASWGNTEAFF.

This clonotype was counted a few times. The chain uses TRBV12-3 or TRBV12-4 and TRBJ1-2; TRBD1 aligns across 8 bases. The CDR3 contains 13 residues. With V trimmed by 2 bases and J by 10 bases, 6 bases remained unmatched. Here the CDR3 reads CASSLQGAMDYTF. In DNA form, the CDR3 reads TGTGCCAGCAGTTTACAGGGGGCGATGGACTACACCTTC.

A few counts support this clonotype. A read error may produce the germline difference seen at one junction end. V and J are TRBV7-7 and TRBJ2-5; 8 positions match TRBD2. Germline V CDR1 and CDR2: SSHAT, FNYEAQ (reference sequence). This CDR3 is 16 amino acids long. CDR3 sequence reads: CASSLTVGGEMETQYF. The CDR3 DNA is TGTGCTAGCAGCTTGACTGTCGGGGGGGAAATGGAGACCCAGTACTTC.

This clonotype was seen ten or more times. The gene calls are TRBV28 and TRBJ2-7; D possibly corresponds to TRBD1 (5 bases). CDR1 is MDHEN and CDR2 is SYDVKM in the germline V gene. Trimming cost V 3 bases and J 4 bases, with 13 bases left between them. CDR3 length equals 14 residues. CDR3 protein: CASSFETALYEQYF. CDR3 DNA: TGTGCCAGCAGTTTCGAGACAGCTTTATACGAGCAGTACTTC.

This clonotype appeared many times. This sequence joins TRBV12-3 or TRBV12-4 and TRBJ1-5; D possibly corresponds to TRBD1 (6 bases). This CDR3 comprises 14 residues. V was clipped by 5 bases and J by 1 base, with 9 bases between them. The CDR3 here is CASSTGQSNQPQHF. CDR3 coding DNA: TGTGCCAGCAGTACTGGACAGAGCAATCAGCCCCAGCATTTT.

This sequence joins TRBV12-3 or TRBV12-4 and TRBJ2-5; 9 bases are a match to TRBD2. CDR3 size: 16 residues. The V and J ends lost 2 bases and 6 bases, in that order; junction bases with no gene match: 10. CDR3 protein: CASSLLLLAGLKTQYF. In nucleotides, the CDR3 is TGTGCCAGCAGTTTATTACTGCTAGCGGGGTTGAAGACCCAGTACTTC.